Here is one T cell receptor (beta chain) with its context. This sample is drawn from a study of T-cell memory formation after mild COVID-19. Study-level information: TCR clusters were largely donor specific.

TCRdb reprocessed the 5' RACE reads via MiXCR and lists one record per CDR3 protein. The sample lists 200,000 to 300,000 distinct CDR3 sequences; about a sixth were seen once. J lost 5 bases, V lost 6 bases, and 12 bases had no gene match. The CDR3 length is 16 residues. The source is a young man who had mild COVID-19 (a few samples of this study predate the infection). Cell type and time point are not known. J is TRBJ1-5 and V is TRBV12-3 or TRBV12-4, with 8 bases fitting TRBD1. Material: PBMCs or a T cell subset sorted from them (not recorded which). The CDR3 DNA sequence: TGTGCCAGCAGGCGACAGGGGAGGGGAGCAGATCAGCCCCAGCATTTT. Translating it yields CASRRQGRGADQPQHF.